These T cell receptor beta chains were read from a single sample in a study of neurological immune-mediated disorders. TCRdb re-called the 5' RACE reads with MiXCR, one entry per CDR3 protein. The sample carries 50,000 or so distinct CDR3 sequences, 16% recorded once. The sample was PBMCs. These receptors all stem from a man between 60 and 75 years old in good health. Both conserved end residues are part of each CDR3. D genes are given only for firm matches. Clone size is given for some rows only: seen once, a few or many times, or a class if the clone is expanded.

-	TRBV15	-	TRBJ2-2	TGTGCCACCAGCAGAGGCGGGACGACAACCGGGGAGCTGTTTTTT	CATSRGGTTTGELFF
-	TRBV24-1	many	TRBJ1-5	TGTGCCACCAGTGAGACCAATGGGAATCAGCCCCAGCATTTT	CATSETNGNQPQHF
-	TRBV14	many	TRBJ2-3	TGTGCCAGCAGCCAAAGGGGGGGCACGCAGTATTTT	CASSQRGGTQYF
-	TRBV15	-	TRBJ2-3	TGTGCCACCAGCAGAGACGGTGGTGGAGGGGCAGATACGCAGTATTTT	CATSRDGGGGADTQYF
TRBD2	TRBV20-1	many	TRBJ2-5	TGCAGTGCTAGCCTAGCGGGAGGGGAAGAGACCCAGTACTTC	CSASLAGGEETQYF
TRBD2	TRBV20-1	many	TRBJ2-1	TGCAGTGCTAAATCCGGACTAGCGGATGAGCAGTTCTTC	CSAKSGLADEQFF
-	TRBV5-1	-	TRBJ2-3	TGCGCCAGCAGCACTGACAACACAGATACGCAGTATTTT	CASSTDNTDTQYF
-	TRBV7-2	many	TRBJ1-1	TGTGCCAGCGCGAATCTACCCGGGTATGAAGCTTTCTTT	CASANLPGYEAFF
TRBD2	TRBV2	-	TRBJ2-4	TGTGCCAGCAGTGGACTAGCGGGAGATCGTTTGTTGAACATTCAGTACTTC	CASSGLAGDRLLNIQYF
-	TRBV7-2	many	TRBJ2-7	TGTGCCAGCAGCCCCAGCGGTTCCTACGAGCAGTACTTC	CASSPSGSYEQYF
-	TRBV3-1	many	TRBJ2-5	TGTGCCAGCAGCCAATCCCGGGCCCCGGGGACCCAGTACTTC	CASSQSRAPGTQYF
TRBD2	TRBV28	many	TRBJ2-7	TGTGCCAGCGTTGGGGAGGGAGGGGTTTACGAGCAGTACTTC	CASVGEGGVYEQYF
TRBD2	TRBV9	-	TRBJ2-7	TGTGCCAGCAGCCATCCGGGACTAGCGGGAGGGGAACCCTACGAGCAACACTTC	CASSHPGLAGGEPYEQHF
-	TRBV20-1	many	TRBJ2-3	TGCAGTGCTAGAAGGGATACGCAGTATTTT	CSARRDTQYF
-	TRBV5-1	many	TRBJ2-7	TGCGCCAGCAGCCCCCTGAGGGAGCCTTACGAGCAGTACTTC	CASSPLREPYEQYF
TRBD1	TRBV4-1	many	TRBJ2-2	TGCGCCAGCAGCCAAGCCGACAGGGATTACACCGGGGAGCTGTTTTTT	CASSQADRDYTGELFF
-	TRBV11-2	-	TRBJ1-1	TGTGCCAGCAGCTTAGATTTAACGACTGAAGCTTTCTTT	CASSLDLTTEAFF
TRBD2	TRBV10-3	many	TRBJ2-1	TGTGCCACTGGGACTAGCGGGAGGGGGGGTGGCAATGAGCAGTTCTTC	CATGTSGRGGGNEQFF
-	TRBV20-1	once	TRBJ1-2	TGCAGTGCACACGGAGACTATGGCGACACCTTC	CSAHGDYGDTF
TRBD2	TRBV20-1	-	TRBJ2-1	TGCAGTGCTAGAAGGGCTTCAGGGGGGCGGGGGGGCCGCGATGAGCAGTTCTTC	CSARRASGGRGGRDEQFF
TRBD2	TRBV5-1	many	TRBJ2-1	TGCGCCAGCAGCTTGCCTAGCGGCTACAATGAGCAGTTCTTC	CASSLPSGYNEQFF
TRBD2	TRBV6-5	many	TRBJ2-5	TGTGCCAGCAGTTTTTGGGCGGGAGCTACCCAAGAGACCCAGTACTTC	CASSFWAGATQETQYF
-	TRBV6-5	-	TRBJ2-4	TGTGCCAGCGCCCCTTCGGACAGCAAAAACATTCAGTACTTC	CASAPSDSKNIQYF
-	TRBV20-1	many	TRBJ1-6	TGCAGTGCTGAGCAGCAGAGCTCCTATAATTCACCCCTCCACTTT	CSAEQQSSYNSPLHF
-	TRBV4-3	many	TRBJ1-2	TGCGCCAGCAGCCAAGCCCATACCGAGGGGTACTATGGCTACACCTTC	CASSQAHTEGYYGYTF
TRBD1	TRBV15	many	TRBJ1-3	TGTGCCACCAGCAGAGATCAGGGGGCTGGCGGAAACACCATATATTTT	CATSRDQGAGGNTIYF
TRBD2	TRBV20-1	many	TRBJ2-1	TGCAGTGCTAGAGGGACTAGCGGGAGAGGGAATGAGCAGTTCTTC	CSARGTSGRGNEQFF
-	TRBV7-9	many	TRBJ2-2	TGTGCCAGCAGATCATCCGCCCCACAGGGTGGGGGTAACACCGGGGAGCTGTTTTTT	CASRSSAPQGGGNTGELFF
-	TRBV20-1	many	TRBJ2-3	TGCAGTGCTAGTCCGGAGGTGGGCACAGATACGCAGTATTTT	CSASPEVGTDTQYF